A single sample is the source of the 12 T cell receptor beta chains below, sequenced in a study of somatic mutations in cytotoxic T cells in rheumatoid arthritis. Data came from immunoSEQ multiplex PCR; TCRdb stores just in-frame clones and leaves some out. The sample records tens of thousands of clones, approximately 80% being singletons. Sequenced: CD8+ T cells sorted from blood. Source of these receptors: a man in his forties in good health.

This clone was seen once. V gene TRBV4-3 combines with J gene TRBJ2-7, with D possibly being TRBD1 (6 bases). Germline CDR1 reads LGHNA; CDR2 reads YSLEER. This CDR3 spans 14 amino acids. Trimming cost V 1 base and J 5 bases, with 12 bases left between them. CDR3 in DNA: TGCGCCAGCAGCCAAGGTTCAGGGGACCACGAGCAGTACTTC. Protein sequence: CASSQGSGDHEQYF.

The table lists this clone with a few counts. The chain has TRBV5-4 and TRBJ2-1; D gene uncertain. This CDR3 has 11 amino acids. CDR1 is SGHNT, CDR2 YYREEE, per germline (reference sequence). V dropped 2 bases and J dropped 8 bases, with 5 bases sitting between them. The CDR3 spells CASSLLDEQFF. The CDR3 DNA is TGTGCCAGCAGCTTATTAGATGAGCAGTTCTTC.

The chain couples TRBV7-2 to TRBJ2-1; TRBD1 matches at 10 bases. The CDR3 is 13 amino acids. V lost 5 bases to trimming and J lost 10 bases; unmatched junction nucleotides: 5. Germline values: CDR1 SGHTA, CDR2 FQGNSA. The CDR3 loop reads CASSMGQGSEQFF. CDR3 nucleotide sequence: TGTGCCAGCAGCATGGGACAGGGGAGCGAGCAGTTCTTC. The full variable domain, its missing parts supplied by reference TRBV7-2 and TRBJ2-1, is GAGVSQSPSNKVTEKGKDVELRCDPISGHTALYWYRQSLGQGLEFLIYFQGNSAPDKSGLPSDRFSAERTGGSVSTLTIQRTQQEDSAVYLCASSMGQGSEQFFGPGTRLTVL.

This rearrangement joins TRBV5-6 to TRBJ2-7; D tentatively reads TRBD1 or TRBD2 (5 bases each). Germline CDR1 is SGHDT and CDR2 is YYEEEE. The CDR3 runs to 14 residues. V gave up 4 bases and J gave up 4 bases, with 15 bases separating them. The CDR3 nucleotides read TGTGCCAGCAGCACCGGGGACGGCCCTTACGAGCAGTACTTC. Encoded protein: CASSTGDGPYEQYF.

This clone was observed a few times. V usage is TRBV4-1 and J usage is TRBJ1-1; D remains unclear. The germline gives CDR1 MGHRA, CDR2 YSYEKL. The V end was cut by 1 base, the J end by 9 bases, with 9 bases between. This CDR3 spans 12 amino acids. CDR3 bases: TGCGCCAGCAGCCAAGGGGCAGATAAAGCTTTCTTT. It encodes CASSQGADKAFF.

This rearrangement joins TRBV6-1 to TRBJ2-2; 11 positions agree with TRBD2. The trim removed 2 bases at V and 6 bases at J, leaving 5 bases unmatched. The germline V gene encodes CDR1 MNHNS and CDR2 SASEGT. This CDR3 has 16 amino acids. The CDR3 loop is CASSETSGSPPGELFF. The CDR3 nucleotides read TGTGCCAGCAGTGAAACTAGCGGGAGTCCCCCCGGGGAGCTGTTTTTT.

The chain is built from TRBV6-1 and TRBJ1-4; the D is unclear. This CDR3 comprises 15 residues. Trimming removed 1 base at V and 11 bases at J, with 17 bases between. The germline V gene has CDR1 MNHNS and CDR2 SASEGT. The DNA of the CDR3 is TGTGCCAGCAGTGAAGTCCTTGATAGTAGGGAGAAACTGTTTTTT. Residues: CASSEVLDSREKLFF.

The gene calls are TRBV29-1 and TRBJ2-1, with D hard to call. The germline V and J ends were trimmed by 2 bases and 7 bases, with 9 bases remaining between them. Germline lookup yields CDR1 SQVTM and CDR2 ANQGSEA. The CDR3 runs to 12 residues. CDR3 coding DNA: TGCAGCGTTGAATCGGGCCCTAATGAGCAGTTCTTC. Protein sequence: CSVESGPNEQFF.

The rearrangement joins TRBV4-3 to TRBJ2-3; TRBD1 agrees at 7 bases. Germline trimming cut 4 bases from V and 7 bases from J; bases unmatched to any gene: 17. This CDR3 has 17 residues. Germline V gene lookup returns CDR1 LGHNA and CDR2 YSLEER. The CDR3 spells CASSPVNPGQHSNTQYF. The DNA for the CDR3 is TGCGCCAGCAGCCCTGTAAATCCGGGACAGCACTCAAATACGCAGTATTTT.

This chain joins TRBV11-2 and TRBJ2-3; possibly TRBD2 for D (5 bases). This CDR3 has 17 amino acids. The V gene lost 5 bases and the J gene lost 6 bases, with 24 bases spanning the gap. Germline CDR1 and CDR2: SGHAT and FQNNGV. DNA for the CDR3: TGTGCCAGCAGCCCCGGGCCCTTTTCTTTCTGGGAGGATACGCAGTATTTT. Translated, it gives CASSPGPFSFWEDTQYF.

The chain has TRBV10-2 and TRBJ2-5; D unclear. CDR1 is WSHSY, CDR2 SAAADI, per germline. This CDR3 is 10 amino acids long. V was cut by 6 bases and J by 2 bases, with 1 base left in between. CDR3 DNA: TGCGCCAGCAGGCAAGAGACCCAGTACTTC. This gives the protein CASRQETQYF.

The CDR3 here is CASSDWNQPQHF. CDR3 sequence (DNA): TGTGCCAGCAGTGACTGGAATCAGCCCCAGCATTTT. The chain has TRBV2 and TRBJ1-5; D gene ambiguous. The CDR3 runs 12 residues. Between the trimmed V and J ends, which lost 3 bases and 4 bases, there was a span of 4 bases. Germline assignment: CDR1 SNHLY and CDR2 FYNNEI.